The clone carrying this T cell receptor beta chain was recorded a few times. Its antigen is not identified. The CDR3 is 14 amino acids. The V gene end was trimmed by 1 base and the J gene end by 4 bases; junction bases not matched to a gene: 3. Per the germline V gene, CDR1 is MNHNS and CDR2 is SASEGT. The Oncomine TCR Beta short-read assay generated sequence data from the DNA of cultured CD4+ T cells. MiXCR, applied by TCRdb to the PCR reads, yields one record per CDR3 protein. The sample has more than 9,500 distinct CDR3 sequences; approximately 55% are singletons. The data are from a study of vaccination and CD4 T cells after COVID-19. Overall study: The cells in question were stimulated using overlapping spike peptides derived from SARS-CoV-2, HCoV-NL63, HCoV-OC43 and HCoV-229E.

Treatment given: 10-day PBMC culture with coronavirus spike peptide pools or control peptides (ViraFEST assay). Findings of the study overall: The authors identified 304 of 307 vaccine-specific clones in convalescent patients as spike mono-reactive. Convalescent patients had a median around 90% of reactive clones appearing only post-vaccination.

The clonotype comes from a human donor who had recovered from COVID-19. Sample: CD4+ T cells from blood, cultured in vitro. This chain joins TRBV6-1 and TRBJ1-2, with 7 positions matching TRBD1. CDR3 coding DNA: TGTGCCAGCAGTGAAGTGGGGACAGTCTATGGCTACACCTTC. Encoded protein: CASSEVGTVYGYTF.